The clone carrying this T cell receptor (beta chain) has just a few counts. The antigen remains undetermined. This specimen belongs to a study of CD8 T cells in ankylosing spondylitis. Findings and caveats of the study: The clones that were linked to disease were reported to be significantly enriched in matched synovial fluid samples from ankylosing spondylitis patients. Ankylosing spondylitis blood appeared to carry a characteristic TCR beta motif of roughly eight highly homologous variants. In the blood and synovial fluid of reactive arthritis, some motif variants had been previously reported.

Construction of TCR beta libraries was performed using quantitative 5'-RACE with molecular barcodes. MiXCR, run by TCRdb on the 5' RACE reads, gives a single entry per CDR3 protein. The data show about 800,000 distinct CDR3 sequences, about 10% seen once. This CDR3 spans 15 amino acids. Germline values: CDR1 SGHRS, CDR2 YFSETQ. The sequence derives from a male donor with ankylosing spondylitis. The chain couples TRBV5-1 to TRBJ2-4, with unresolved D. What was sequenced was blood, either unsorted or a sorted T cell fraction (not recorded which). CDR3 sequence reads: CAPALKIIAKNIQYF. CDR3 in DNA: TGCGCGCCAGCATTGAAAATAATAGCCAAAAACATTCAGTACTTC.